This passage covers 20 T cell receptor beta chains from one sample sequenced in a study of blood T cell repertoires in COVID-19. Using immunoSEQ multiplex PCR, the repertoire was profiled, and TCRdb retains in-frame clones only, with some absent. The top ten hold 4.1% of the sample, which has fewer than 350,000 clones, about nine tenths seen once. The sample comprised PBMCs or T cells enriched from blood (not recorded which). Every receptor here comes from a woman in her twenties or thirties with acute COVID-19.

V gene TRBV11-1 combines with J gene TRBJ2-1; D is unresolved. Germline V gives CDR1 SGHAT, CDR2 FQDESV (reference sequence). This CDR3 has 15 amino acids. Trimming left V 1 base short and J 0 bases short, with 7 bases between. The CDR3: CASSLGRSSYNEQFF. CDR3 DNA sequence: TGTGCCAGCAGCTTAGGTAGGAGCTCCTACAATGAGCAGTTCTTC.

The genes are TRBV13 and TRBJ2-3; D possibly corresponds to TRBD1 (5 bases). Germline-derived CDR1 and CDR2 are PRHDT and FYEKMQ (reference sequence). The V gene lost 5 bases and the J gene lost 4 bases, with 10 bases spanning the gap. This CDR3 is 13 amino acids long. CDR3 region: CASSLQGADTQYF. The CDR3 nucleotides are TGTGCCAGCAGCCTCCAGGGCGCAGATACGCAGTATTTT.

This chain connects TRBV4-3 to TRBJ2-1; possible D gene TRBD2, 5 bases. The CDR3 is 16 residues long. Trimming cost V 1 base and J 1 base, with 11 bases left between them. Germline CDR1 LGHNA, CDR2 YSLEER. The CDR3 sequence: CASSQGADGSYNEQFF. DNA of the CDR3: TGCGCCAGCAGCCAAGGAGCGGATGGGTCCTACAATGAGCAGTTCTTC.

The gene calls are TRBV2 and TRBJ2-1, with 9 bases identical to TRBD2. The CDR3 spans 14 residues. Germline V gives CDR1 SNHLY, CDR2 FYNNEI. V was pared by 8 bases and J by 6 bases, with 8 bases of the junction left unmatched. In DNA form, the CDR3 reads TGTGCCAGCCTTAGCGGGAGTGGGGGCAATGAGCAGTTCTTC. Amino acid sequence: CASLSGSGGNEQFF.

This chain uses TRBV6-5 with TRBJ1-2; 11 bases are shared with TRBD1. Germline CDR1 MNHEY, CDR2 SVGAGI. The CDR3 covers 15 residues. Germline trimming cut 5 bases from V and 6 bases from J; bases unmatched to any gene: 8. For the CDR3, the DNA is TGTGCCAGCAGTAACGGACAGGGGGCCAAACATGGCTACACCTTC. As protein: CASSNGQGAKHGYTF.

The rearrangement uses TRBV3-1 (or the pseudogene TRBV3-2) and TRBJ1-6; 8 bases fit TRBD1. Germline CDR1 is LGHDT and CDR2 is YNNKEL (reference sequence). This CDR3 contains 17 residues. The junction had 7 bases not matched to a gene; V was cut back by 5 bases and J by 1 base. The CDR3 region is CASSNIGQGSYNSPLHF. DNA of the CDR3: TGTGCCAGCAGCAACATCGGACAGGGTTCCTATAATTCACCCCTCCACTTT.

This chain joins TRBV2 and TRBJ2-1; a weak D match, TRBD2 (5 bases). In germline, CDR1 is SNHLY, CDR2 FYNNEI. V gave up 9 bases and J gave up 3 bases, with 15 bases separating them. The CDR3 extends over 14 amino acids. In DNA form, the CDR3 reads TGTGCCAGTACTCCAGAGGGCTACTACAATGAGCAGTTCTTC. Translated, it gives CASTPEGYYNEQFF.

This clone was found once. This rearrangement joins TRBV20-1 to TRBJ2-2; a possible D gene is TRBD2 (5 bases). The CDR3 runs to 14 residues. The V gene lost 3 bases and the J gene lost 1 base, with 9 bases spanning the gap. Germline V lookup: CDR1 DFQATT, CDR2 SNEGSKA (reference sequence). The CDR3 nucleotides are TGCAGTGCTAGTCCAGCGGTGAACACCGGGGAGCTGTTTTTT. Translating it yields CSASPAVNTGELFF.

The J gene is TRBJ1-2, the V gene TRBV6-5, with 7 bases lining up with TRBD1. Germline trimming cut 6 bases from V and 8 bases from J; bases unmatched to any gene: 9. The germline V gene encodes CDR1 MNHEY and CDR2 SVGAGI. The CDR3 runs 13 residues. The CDR3 reads CASSPQGERGYTF. DNA for the CDR3: TGTGCCAGCAGCCCGCAGGGGGAACGGGGCTACACCTTC.

The rearrangement links TRBV7-2 to TRBJ1-6; maybe TRBD1 (6 bases). Between the trimmed V and J ends, which lost 1 base and 9 bases, there was a span of 13 bases. CDR1 is SGHTA, CDR2 FQGNSA, per germline. The CDR3 is 15 amino acids. CDR3 loop: CASSLGSQGSSPLHF. The CDR3, as DNA: TGTGCCAGCAGCTTAGGGTCCCAGGGGAGTTCACCCCTCCACTTT.

This sequence joins TRBV18 and TRBJ2-7, with D perhaps TRBD2 (5 bases). The V gene lost 0 bases and the J gene lost 3 bases, with 12 bases spanning the gap. Germline-derived CDR1 and CDR2 are KGHSH and LQKENI. The CDR3 loop spans 15 amino acids. The CDR3 region is CASSPPLGGFYEQYF. CDR3 nucleotides: TGTGCCAGCTCACCACCGCTAGGCGGGTTCTACGAGCAGTACTTC. Full variable domain (missing parts from reference TRBV18 and TRBJ2-7): NAGVMQNPRHLVRRRGQEARLRCSPMKGHSHVYWYRQLPEEGLKFMVYLQKENIIDESGMPKERFSAEFPKEGPSILRIQQVVRGDSAAYFCASSPPLGGFYEQYFGPGTRLTVT.

This chain joins TRBV6-2 or TRBV6-3 and TRBJ2-3, with 7 bases aligning to TRBD2. With 0 bases clipped from V and 4 bases from J, the junction kept 4 bases outside the gene matches. Per germline, CDR1 MNHEY and CDR2 SVGEGT. This CDR3 has 15 amino acids. The DNA of the CDR3 is TGTGCCAGCAGTTACTCGATGGCGGGAGCAGATACGCAGTATTTT. The encoded protein is CASSYSMAGADTQYF.

The rearrangement links TRBV6-2 or TRBV6-3 to TRBJ2-2, with 8 bases aligning to TRBD1. The V gene end was trimmed by 5 bases and the J gene end by 4 bases; junction bases not matched to a gene: 6. Germline CDR1 is MNHEY and CDR2 is SVGEGT. This CDR3 is 15 amino acids long. The CDR3 region has the DNA TGTGCCAGCAGTCCCAGGGGGCGCGGCACCGGGGAGCTGTTTTTT. Encoded protein: CASSPRGRGTGELFF.

The chain combines TRBV6-5 with TRBJ2-1; a weak D match, TRBD2 (5 bases). V was trimmed by 2 bases and J by 1 base, leaving 9 bases between them. CDR1 is MNHEY, CDR2 SVGAGI, per germline. The CDR3 consists of 15 residues. CDR3 region: CASSYEAASYNEQFF. CDR3 sequence (DNA): TGTGCCAGCAGTTACGAAGCGGCATCCTACAATGAGCAGTTCTTC.

V gene TRBV5-5 combines with J gene TRBJ2-1; 7 bases are shared with TRBD1. The germline gives CDR1 SGHKS, CDR2 YYEKEE (reference sequence). V lost 0 bases, J lost 9 bases, and 9 bases stayed unmatched. This CDR3 has 15 residues. CDR3 region: CASSLAFRGLSEQFF. CDR3 bases: TGTGCCAGCAGCTTGGCGTTTAGGGGGCTCAGTGAGCAGTTCTTC.

J is TRBJ1-6 and V is TRBV2, with TRBD1 matching over 7 bases. Unmatched junction bases numbered 13, after V lost 5 bases and J lost 9 bases. This CDR3 comprises 16 residues. Germline loops: CDR1 SNHLY, CDR2 FYNNEI. CDR3 sequence: CASSSPTGVTRSPLHF. CDR3 coding DNA: TGTGCCAGCAGTTCCCCTACAGGGGTTACTCGTTCACCCCTCCACTTT.

V is TRBV5-1 and J is TRBJ2-3; 7 bases agree with TRBD1. The germline V gene has CDR1 SGHRS and CDR2 YFSETQ. The CDR3 spans 14 residues. The J segment lost 4 bases and the V segment lost 5 bases, leaving 7 bases of the junction unmatched. The chain's CDR3 is CASRSGQHSDTQYF. The CDR3 DNA sequence: TGCGCCAGCAGATCGGGACAGCACTCAGATACGCAGTATTTT.

The chain uses TRBV7-7 and TRBJ2-1, with TRBD1 matching 8 bases. The CDR3 sequence is 16 residues long. CDR1 is SSHAT, CDR2 FNYEAQ, per germline (reference sequence). The V gene end was trimmed by 1 base and the J gene end by 4 bases; junction bases not matched to a gene: 6. CDR3 loop: CASSLVSGQAYNEQFF. For the CDR3, the DNA is TGTGCCAGCAGCTTAGTCTCGGGACAGGCTTACAATGAGCAGTTCTTC. The full variable domain, with the rest looked up from reference TRBV7-7 and TRBJ2-1, is GAGVSQSPRYKVTKRGQDVTLRCDPISSHATLYWYQQALGQGPEFLTYFNYEAQPDKSGLPSDRFSAERPEGSISTLTIQRTEQRDSAMYRCASSLVSGQAYNEQFFGPGTRLTVL.

The chain uses TRBV30 and TRBJ1-6; 7 bases align to TRBD1. After removal of 6 bases from V and 10 bases from J, the junction contained 9 bases not matched to a gene. The CDR3 is 13 amino acids. CDR1 is GTSNPN, CDR2 SVGIG, per germline (reference sequence). This chain's CDR3 is CACSQGQSSPLHF. CDR3 DNA sequence: TGTGCCTGTAGTCAGGGACAGTCATCACCCCTCCACTTT.

This clone was observed many times. This chain uses TRBV14 with TRBJ2-1; unclear D gene. The CDR3 loop spans 16 amino acids. Germline V gene data show CDR1 as SGHDN and CDR2 as FVKESK. V was shortened by 1 base and J by 3 bases, with 13 bases between the two germline ends. The CDR3 DNA sequence: TGTGCCAGCAGCCAAGGTTACGGCGGTTTCTACAATGAGCAGTTCTTC. It translates to CASSQGYGGFYNEQFF. Full variable domain (rest looked up from reference TRBV14 and TRBJ2-1): EAGVTQFPSHSVIEKGQTVTLRCDPISGHDNLYWYRRVMGKEIKFLLHFVKESKQDESGMPNNRFLAERTGGTYSTLKVQPAELEDSGVYFCASSQGYGGFYNEQFFGPGTRLTVL.